One sample yielded the 28 T cell receptor beta chains listed below, sequenced in a study of T cells in Graves' hyperthyroidism and ophthalmopathy. RNA transcripts yielded amplified TCR beta CDR3 regions. HTBI primers were the set used in a first-round RT-PCR of the TCR CDR3. One entry per CDR3 protein results from TCRdb running MiXCR on the multiplex PCR reads. The table lists more than 600,000 distinct CDR3 sequences, about 16% of them singletons, with about 8.4% in the top ten. The sample consisted of blood. These receptors were taken from a man between 18 and 29 years old with Graves' hyperthyroidism.

This clonotype was observed a few times. The chain employs TRBV28 and TRBJ2-3; 9 bases align to TRBD2. The germline CDR1 and CDR2 sequences are MDHEN and SYDVKM. Unmatched junction bases numbered 5, after V lost 3 bases and J lost 4 bases. This CDR3 has 15 residues. CDR3 nucleotide sequence: TGTGCCAGCAGTTTGGGCGGGAGGGTGGCAGATACGCAGTATTTT. Amino acid sequence: CASSLGGRVADTQYF.

This clonotype has a count of ten or more. The rearrangement joins TRBV7-9 to TRBJ1-1; D not certain. Trimming took off 8 bases at V and 1 base at J, with 14 bases between the two ends. There are 14 residues in the CDR3. Germline-derived CDR1 and CDR2 are SEHNR and FQNEAQ (reference sequence). CDR3 bases: TGTGCCAGCTCACCACAAACACGGAACACTGAAGCTTTCTTT. It codes for CASSPQTRNTEAFF.

Note on this clonotype: A clone one base away is much larger, so this may be a read error. This chain uses TRBV20-1 with TRBJ2-3; D not resolved. CDR1 and CDR2 (germline): DFQATT, SNEGSKA (reference sequence). The V and J ends lost 6 bases and 0 bases respectively, with 7 bases between them. The CDR3 runs 12 residues. CDR3 nucleotide sequence: TGCAGTGCCCTCCCAAGCACAGATACGCAGTATTTT. This codes for CSALPSTDTQYF.

The chain has TRBV6-2 or TRBV6-3 and TRBJ2-1, with 7 bases aligning to TRBD2. This CDR3 is built from 14 residues. Germline V lookup: CDR1 MNHEY, CDR2 SVGEGT. The V segment lost 0 bases and the J segment 9 bases; nucleotides outside the gene matches: 5. The DNA of the CDR3 is TGTGCCAGCAGTTACTCGGCCACTAGCGCTGAGCAGTTCTTC. Amino acids: CASSYSATSAEQFF.

The table lists this clonotype with a few counts. The CDR3 coding sequence is TGCAGTGCCCACCTAGCGGGGAGTGGATACGAGCAGTACTTC. Its translation is CSAHLAGSGYEQYF. This chain joins TRBV20-1 and TRBJ2-7; 9 bases map to TRBD2. The J segment lost 4 bases and the V segment lost 6 bases, leaving 10 bases of the junction unmatched. CDR1 DFQATT and CDR2 SNEGSKA come from the germline V gene (reference sequence). The CDR3 length is 14 residues.

This clonotype was recorded at least ten times. V gene TRBV30 combines with J gene TRBJ2-1; a weak D match, TRBD2 (6 bases). The CDR3 is 11 residues long. Germline V gives CDR1 GTSNPN, CDR2 SVGIG (reference sequence). Deletions cut 4 bases from V and 7 bases from J, with 8 bases between. CDR3 nucleotide sequence: TGTGCCTGGATTCGGGGGAATGAGCAGTTCTTC. This sequence encodes CAWIRGNEQFF.

This clonotype was detected only a few times. The chain couples TRBV29-1 to TRBJ2-7; TRBD2 matches 7 bases. CDR3 length: 13 amino acids. The V and J ends lost 3 bases and 1 base, in that order; junction bases with no gene match: 3. In germline, CDR1 is SQVTM, CDR2 ANQGSEA. The CDR3 DNA sequence: TGCAGCGTTGAGACTAGCTTGTCCTACGAGCAGTACTTC. Translated: CSVETSLSYEQYF.

This clonotype was counted only a few times. This chain connects TRBV12-3 or TRBV12-4 to TRBJ2-3, with D maybe TRBD1 (6 bases). Trimming cost V 7 bases and J 4 bases, with 21 bases left between them. The CDR3 is 16 residues long. The CDR3 DNA reads TGTGCCAGCATTCCCCGAGGGGGAGTTTCGGCAGATACGCAGTATTTT. It codes for CASIPRGGVSADTQYF.

This clonotype was seen ten or more times. The J gene is TRBJ2-4, the V gene TRBV27; 8 positions agree with TRBD1. The germline V gene has CDR1 MNHEY and CDR2 SMNVEV (reference sequence). The V gene end was trimmed by 6 bases and the J gene end by 1 base; junction bases not matched to a gene: 14. CDR3 length equals 18 residues. CDR3 sequence: CASRGLGQGVHAKNIQYF. The CDR3 nucleotides read TGTGCCAGCAGGGGCCTTGGACAGGGAGTTCACGCCAAAAACATTCAGTACTTC.

This clonotype was recorded many times. The chain has TRBV19 and TRBJ2-7; tentatively, D is TRBD2 (6 bases). This CDR3 spans 15 amino acids. V was cut by 6 bases and J by 0 bases, with 15 bases left in between. The germline gives CDR1 LNHDA, CDR2 SQIVND (reference sequence). This CDR3 reads CASSPRDSSSYEQYF. DNA for the CDR3: TGTGCCAGTAGCCCCCGGGACTCCAGCTCCTACGAGCAGTACTTC. The full variable domain, with the rest looked up from reference TRBV19 and TRBJ2-7, is DGGITQSPKYLFRKEGQNVTLSCEQNLNHDAMYWYRQDPGQGLRLIYYSQIVNDFQKGDIAEGYSVSREKKESFPLTVTSAQKNPTAFYLCASSPRDSSSYEQYFGPGTRLTVT.

This clonotype was recorded a few times. The chain uses TRBV6-5 and TRBJ2-2; D may be TRBD1 (6 bases). There are 15 residues in the CDR3. Germline values: CDR1 MNHEY, CDR2 SVGAGI. V lost 2 bases to trimming and J lost 1 base, with 8 bases between them. The CDR3 is CASSYKTGNTGELFF. The CDR3 DNA reads as TGTGCCAGCAGTTACAAGACAGGGAACACCGGGGAGCTGTTTTTT.

This clonotype was seen a few times. This chain joins TRBV6-2 or TRBV6-3 and TRBJ2-5; D gene ambiguous. There are 13 residues in the CDR3. Germline-derived CDR1 and CDR2 are MNHEY and SVGEGT. Between the trimmed V and J ends, which lost 3 bases and 5 bases, there was a span of 10 bases. CDR3 in DNA: TGTGCCAGCAGTTATTTTAGCAAGGAGACCCAGTACTTC. This encodes CASSYFSKETQYF.

In this sample, this clonotype turned up a few times. The CDR3 is CASSIWDSDYNEQFF. The CDR3 coding sequence is TGTGCCAGTAGTATCTGGGACAGCGATTACAATGAGCAGTTCTTC. The V gene is TRBV19, the J gene TRBJ2-1; 7 bases fit TRBD1. This CDR3 spans 15 amino acids. The germline V gene encodes CDR1 LNHDA and CDR2 SQIVND (reference sequence). Trimming cost V 3 bases and J 4 bases; bases outside gene matches: 6.

The table lists this clonotype with many counts. The rearrangement uses TRBV11-2 and TRBJ1-5; D is perhaps TRBD1 (6 bases). V dropped 0 bases and J dropped 5 bases, with 11 bases sitting between them. Germline V gives CDR1 SGHAT, CDR2 FQNNGV. The CDR3 runs 15 residues. This CDR3 reads CASSLEDSNYQPQHF. The CDR3 bases are TGTGCCAGCAGCTTAGAGGACAGCAACTATCAGCCCCAGCATTTT.

The rearrangement links TRBV7-9 to TRBJ1-3; 7 bases line up with TRBD1. There are 17 residues in the CDR3. Unmatched junction bases numbered 12, after V lost 5 bases and J lost 2 bases. Looked up from germline, CDR1 is SEHNR and CDR2 is FQNEAQ (reference sequence). The CDR3 is CASSPPPQTGTGNTIYF. The CDR3 DNA reads TGTGCCAGCAGCCCCCCCCCCCAGACAGGGACTGGAAACACCATATATTTT.

The chain couples TRBV4-1 to TRBJ2-5; the D gene is possibly TRBD1 (5 bases). This CDR3 contains 15 residues. Trimming took off 4 bases at V and 3 bases at J, with 15 bases between the two ends. Germline V CDR1 and CDR2: MGHRA, YSYEKL. The CDR3 sequence: CASSPREAREETQYF. DNA for the CDR3: TGCGCCAGCAGCCCCCGTGAAGCCAGGGAAGAGACCCAGTACTTC.

The table lists this clonotype with many counts. The chain joins TRBV6-1 to TRBJ2-3, with no clear D. CDR3 length equals 16 residues. Trimming took 6 bases from V and 5 from J, leaving 21 bases between them. The germline gives CDR1 MNHNS, CDR2 SASEGT. The CDR3 is CASSPRGGILGDTQYF. Written as DNA, the CDR3 is TGTGCCAGCAGCCCTAGAGGTGGGATCTTAGGAGATACGCAGTATTTT.

This clonotype occurred a few times. The V call is TRBV19, the J call TRBJ2-5; 8 nucleotides match TRBD1. The germline CDR1 and CDR2 sequences are LNHDA and SQIVND (reference sequence). The CDR3 extends over 18 amino acids. With V trimmed by 4 bases and J by 5 bases, 18 bases remained unmatched. The CDR3 DNA sequence: TGTGCCAGTAGTACTTGGACAGGGATAGGGCTGGAGAGGGAGACCCAGTACTTC. It encodes CASSTWTGIGLERETQYF.

This clonotype was seen more than once but under ten times. This rearrangement joins TRBV19 to TRBJ2-1; D call uncertain. V dropped 7 bases and J dropped 4 bases, with 17 bases sitting between them. CDR1 and CDR2 (germline): LNHDA, SQIVND (reference sequence). This CDR3 is 15 amino acids long. The CDR3 loop is CASTPALGRYNEQFF. DNA of the CDR3: TGTGCCAGTACCCCCGCTTTAGGACGGTACAATGAGCAGTTCTTC.

The chain has TRBV20-1 and TRBJ1-1, with no clear D. Germline V gene sequence: CDR1 DFQATT, CDR2 SNEGSKA (reference sequence). V lost 6 bases and J 1 base, leaving 15 bases between the germline ends. CDR3 length equals 14 residues. The CDR3 DNA reads TGCAGTGCGCGATCACAAGGGCCGAACACTGAAGCTTTCTTT. It is translated as CSARSQGPNTEAFF.

This clonotype was seen many times. The chain is built from TRBV30 and TRBJ2-7, with unresolved D. The CDR3 is 14 amino acids. CDR1 and CDR2 (germline): GTSNPN, SVGIG (reference sequence). V was cut by 0 bases and J by 0 bases, with 9 bases left in between. The CDR3 is CAWSVPGISYEQYF. CDR3 in DNA: TGTGCCTGGAGTGTACCCGGAATCTCCTACGAGCAGTACTTC.

The rearrangement uses TRBV20-1 and TRBJ2-7; D possibly corresponds to TRBD1 (7 bases). Germline V gives CDR1 DFQATT, CDR2 SNEGSKA (reference sequence). This CDR3 is 15 amino acids long. V was clipped by 1 base and J by 2 bases, with 15 bases between them. CDR3 in DNA: TGCAGTGCTAGAGTCAGGGGGGAATATCCCTACGAGCAGTACTTC. Its translation is CSARVRGEYPYEQYF.

Many counts were recorded for this clonotype. V and J are TRBV25-1 and TRBJ2-1; the match to TRBD1 covers 7 bases. Trimming cost V 6 bases and J 4 bases; bases outside gene matches: 0. This CDR3 is built from 12 residues. Germline V gene data show CDR1 as MGHDK and CDR2 as SYGVNS. The CDR3 spells CASRQGYNEQFF. As DNA, the CDR3 is TGTGCCAGCAGACAGGGGTACAATGAGCAGTTCTTC.

The chain couples TRBV7-9 to TRBJ2-3; D ambiguous. CDR3 length: 15 residues. V lost 5 bases and J 0 bases, leaving 12 bases between the germline ends. The germline V gene has CDR1 SEHNR and CDR2 FQNEAQ (reference sequence). The CDR3 bases are TGTGCCAGCAGCCCCTGGACCCCTAGCACAGATACGCAGTATTTT. It translates to CASSPWTPSTDTQYF.

This clonotype was observed a few times. The chain links TRBV11-3 to TRBJ2-2; TRBD2 agrees at 14 bases. V lost 5 bases to trimming and J lost 6 bases; unmatched junction nucleotides: 17. Germline lookup yields CDR1 SGHNT and CDR2 YENEEA. The CDR3 covers 20 residues. The chain's CDR3 is CASSPHTTGTSGRVAGELFF. CDR3 coding DNA: TGTGCCAGCAGCCCACACACCACGGGGACTAGCGGGAGAGTAGCCGGGGAGCTGTTTTTT.

Only a few counts were recorded for this clonotype. The rearrangement uses TRBV7-9 and TRBJ2-7; 7 bases map to TRBD2. Looked up from germline, CDR1 is SEHNR and CDR2 is FQNEAQ (reference sequence). The CDR3 extends over 14 amino acids. V shed 5 bases, J shed 7 bases, and the junction held 11 bases outside the gene matches. The DNA of the CDR3 is TGTGCCAGCAGCCCCCGGCCTAGCGGTGGGGAGCAGTACTTC. It is translated as CASSPRPSGGEQYF. Complete variable domain (other parts from reference TRBV7-9 and TRBJ2-7): DTGVSQNPRHKITKRGQNVTFRCDPISEHNRLYWYRQTLGQGPEFLTYFQNEAQLEKSRLLSDRFSAERPKGSFSTLEIQRTEQGDSAMYLCASSPRPSGGEQYFGPGTRLTVT.

This chain links TRBV6-9 with TRBJ1-6; D is undetermined. The length of the CDR3 is 13 residues. V lost 3 bases and J lost 5, with 5 bases in between. The V gene's germline CDR1 is MNHGY and CDR2 SVAAGI. CDR3 loop: CASSYGNNSPLHF. In nucleotides, the CDR3 is TGTGCCAGCAGTTACGGAAATAATTCACCCCTCCACTTT.

This clonotype was picked up a small number of times. J is TRBJ1-4 and V is TRBV7-9; D unclear. In germline, CDR1 is SEHNR, CDR2 FQNEAQ (reference sequence). V was cut by 5 bases and J by 5 bases, with 12 bases left in between. The CDR3 length is 14 residues. The CDR3, as DNA: TGTGCCAGCAGCCTTTCTGCGGGAAATGAAAAACTGTTTTTT. Its translation: CASSLSAGNEKLFF.